Below are 9 T cell receptor beta chains sequenced from a single sample in a study of T cells in Graves' hyperthyroidism and ophthalmopathy. Amplification yielded TCR beta CDR3 regions, with RNA transcripts as the source. Carried out on the TCR CDR3, a first-round RT-PCR used the HTBI primer set. TCRdb processed the multiplex PCR reads anew with MiXCR; each CDR3 protein has one entry. The sample holds more than 250,000 distinct CDR3 sequences, 15% seen once. The sample taken for sequencing was blood. Receptor source: a woman between 50 and 59 years old with Graves' hyperthyroidism that later progressed to Graves' ophthalmopathy.

The rearrangement uses TRBV11-2 and TRBJ2-4; 9 bases are shared with TRBD1. Germline CDR1 SGHAT, CDR2 FQNNGV. The CDR3 sequence is 14 residues long. V shed 5 bases, J shed 6 bases, and the junction held 5 bases outside the gene matches. This CDR3 reads CASSPTGGGNIQYF. CDR3 sequence (DNA): TGTGCCAGCAGCCCTACAGGGGGCGGAAACATTCAGTACTTC.

The sample holds many counts of this clonotype. This chain joins TRBV20-1 and TRBJ2-3; 9 bases are a match to TRBD2. V was pared by 3 bases and J by 4 bases, with 8 bases of the junction left unmatched. The germline CDR1 and CDR2 sequences are DFQATT and SNEGSKA (reference sequence). CDR3 size: 15 residues. The CDR3 DNA reads TGCAGTGCTAGTTTAAGGATAGCGGGAGCAGATACGCAGTATTTT. Translating it yields CSASLRIAGADTQYF.

This clonotype was observed many times. The gene calls are TRBV7-3 and TRBJ1-1; perhaps TRBD1 as D (6 bases). Germline CDR1 and CDR2: SGHTA and FQGTGA. Trimming removed 3 bases from V and 8 bases from J, with 25 bases in between. The CDR3 runs 17 residues. The CDR3 bases are TGTGCCAGCAGCTTCGCGGGGGCCGCGAGGGGTCTGTCCGAAGCTTTCTTT. Translation: CASSFAGAARGLSEAFF.

The V call is TRBV5-8, the J call TRBJ1-4; no firm D call. The CDR3 spans 13 residues. V was cut by 3 bases and J by 8 bases, with 11 bases left in between. Germline CDR1 reads SGHTS; CDR2 reads YDEGEE. The DNA for the CDR3 is TGTGCCAGCAGCTCTACAGTGGGGGAAAAACTGTTTTTT. Protein: CASSSTVGEKLFF.

The chain has TRBV5-4 and TRBJ2-7; D is tentatively TRBD1 or TRBD2 (6 bases each). Per the germline V gene, CDR1 is SGHNT and CDR2 is YYREEE (reference sequence). Trimming cost V 2 bases and J 5 bases, with 14 bases left between them. CDR3 size: 14 residues. The CDR3: CASSFMGGVDEQYF. The CDR3 DNA follows: TGTGCCAGCAGCTTCATGGGGGGCGTAGACGAGCAGTACTTC.

This clonotype was detected many times. The chain links TRBV28 to TRBJ1-5; D remains unclear. Germline V gene lookup returns CDR1 MDHEN and CDR2 SYDVKM. The CDR3 is 15 residues long. V dropped 1 base and J dropped 1 base, with 8 bases sitting between them. The CDR3, as DNA: TGTGCCAGCAGTTTATTTGCCGGGAGCAATCAGCCCCAGCATTTT. Its translation is CASSLFAGSNQPQHF.

Worth noting for this clonotype: One base away lies a much larger clone, so this may be a sequencing read error. As the CDR3 is not closed by the conserved phenylalanine or tryptophan, this likely results from a read error. The chain links TRBV29-1 to TRBJ2-1, with 9 bases aligning to TRBD1. Trimming cost V 6 bases and J 4 bases; bases outside gene matches: 13. Germline assignment: CDR1 SQVTM and CDR2 ANQGSEA. The CDR3 is 16 amino acids. The CDR3 protein is CSVLGGTGPLYNEQFI. In DNA, the CDR3 is TGCAGCGTCCTCGGGGGGACAGGGCCCTTATACAATGAGCAGTTCATC.

This clonotype came up many times. This chain links TRBV20-1 with TRBJ2-1; D remains ambiguous. V lost 5 bases and J 6 bases, leaving 14 bases between the germline ends. The CDR3 spans 13 residues. Germline V lookup: CDR1 DFQATT, CDR2 SNEGSKA (reference sequence). This chain's CDR3 is CSADAPMGNEQFF. In nucleotides, the CDR3 is TGCAGTGCTGACGCCCCGATGGGCAATGAGCAGTTCTTC.

V usage is TRBV12-3 or TRBV12-4 and J usage is TRBJ2-2; 7 bases line up with TRBD1. J gave up 6 bases and V 3 bases, and 7 bases lay outside the gene matches. The CDR3 has 15 amino acids. The CDR3 DNA is TGTGCCAGCAGTTTGGGGACAGTTATAGCCGGGGAGCTGTTTTTT. Its protein is CASSLGTVIAGELFF.